This T cell receptor (beta chain) was found in a study of CD8+ T cells in alopecia areata. The overall study: Treated patients received oral tofacitinib, 5 to 10 mg twice daily.

Investigators isolated RNA and reverse transcribed it into cDNA to act as the sequencing template. Method: immunoSEQ multiplex PCR; TCRdb's copy keeps in-frame clones and lacks some. The table has some 170,000 clones, roughly 66% seen once. Per germline, CDR1 MNHEY and CDR2 SVGAGI. Trimming pared 7 bases from V and 3 bases from J, leaving 12 bases between. The CDR3 is 13 residues long. Starting from PBMCs, sorting isolated CD4+ and CD8+ T cells. The chain carries TRBV6-5 and TRBJ1-1; D unresolved. The sequences come from CD8+ T cells sorted from blood, collected at week 0. The origin of this receptor is a human donor with alopecia areata. The CDR3 DNA follows: TGTGCCAGCACGGACCGTGGGGACACTGAAGCTTTCTTT. Encoded protein: CASTDRGDTEAFF.